The 28 T cell receptor beta chains below come from one sample, sequenced in a study of blood T cell repertoires in COVID-19. Profiled with immunoSEQ multiplex PCR; TCRdb holds only in-frame clones, not every one. Here the sample spans about 280,000 clones, around 90% being singletons. Material: PBMCs or T cells enriched from blood (not recorded which). These receptors all come from a woman in her thirties or forties who had recovered from COVID-19.

The chain carries TRBV7-9 and TRBJ2-7; the D gene is possibly TRBD1 (6 bases). The CDR3 runs to 14 residues. CDR1 and CDR2 from the germline V gene are SEHNR and FQNEAQ (reference sequence). V dropped 2 bases and J dropped 1 base, with 9 bases sitting between them. CDR3 protein: CASSLSGQSYEQYF. CDR3 bases: TGTGCCAGCAGCTTATCCGGACAGTCCTACGAGCAGTACTTC.

Here the CDR3 reads CATSGGRRGRSGDHNYGYTF. The CDR3 nucleotides read TGTGCCACCAGCGGGGGAAGGAGGGGGCGCTCGGGAGACCATAACTATGGCTACACCTTC. The chain recombines TRBV15 with TRBJ1-2; 7 positions match TRBD1. The germline V gene encodes CDR1 LNHNV and CDR2 YYDKDF (reference sequence). The trim removed 5 bases at V and 1 base at J, leaving 22 bases unmatched. CDR3 size: 20 residues.

This chain links TRBV5-1 with TRBJ1-2; 9 positions match TRBD1. Germline trimming cut 3 bases from V and 2 bases from J; bases unmatched to any gene: 5. The CDR3 totals 15 residues. The V gene's germline CDR1 is SGHRS and CDR2 YFSETQ. In nucleotides, the CDR3 is TGCGCCAGCAGCTCCGGACAGGGGAGGAACTATGGCTACACCTTC. Translation gives CASSSGQGRNYGYTF.

V usage is TRBV3-1 (or the pseudogene TRBV3-2) and J usage is TRBJ1-4; 7 bases agree with TRBD1. This CDR3 is built from 15 residues. J lost 7 bases, V lost 0 bases, and 5 bases had no gene match. Germline V CDR1 and CDR2: LGHDT, YNNKEL (reference sequence). The CDR3 region has the DNA TGTGCCAGCAGCCAAGATCAGGGGGGTGGTGAAAAACTGTTTTTT. This gives the protein CASSQDQGGGEKLFF.

The V and J genes are TRBV2 and TRBJ2-2; unclear D gene. Germline assignment: CDR1 SNHLY and CDR2 FYNNEI. This CDR3 spans 14 amino acids. V was pared by 6 bases and J by 4 bases, with 12 bases between. In nucleotides, the CDR3 is TGTGCCAGCAGGGGCCGTGGTCCCACCGGGGAGCTGTTTTTT. Translation gives CASRGRGPTGELFF.

The V gene is TRBV9, the J gene TRBJ2-1, with 13 positions matching TRBD2. Germline V gene lookup returns CDR1 SGDLS and CDR2 YYNGEE. The V segment lost 4 bases and the J segment 15 bases; nucleotides outside the gene matches: 10. The CDR3 contains 14 residues. This CDR3 is CASSPGLAGEVPFF. The CDR3 nucleotides are TGTGCCAGCAGCCCCGGACTAGCGGGAGAAGTACCGTTCTTC.

V gene TRBV9 combines with J gene TRBJ1-1, with TRBD1 identical over 7 bases. Germline V CDR1 and CDR2: SGDLS, YYNGEE. J gave up 4 bases and V 4 bases, and 10 bases lay outside the gene matches. The CDR3 is made up of 15 amino acids. The CDR3, as DNA: TGTGCCAGCAGCTCCTCGGGAGCAGGGGGCACTGAAGCTTTCTTT. Translating it yields CASSSSGAGGTEAFF.

The chain joins TRBV20-1 to TRBJ2-1; 11 bases fit TRBD2. The V gene end was trimmed by 3 bases and the J gene end by 5 bases; junction bases not matched to a gene: 9. Germline CDR1 DFQATT, CDR2 SNEGSKA (reference sequence). This CDR3 is built from 16 residues. CDR3 DNA: TGCAGTGCTAGTGGCACTAGCGGGAGACGGAACAATGAGCAGTTCTTC. This codes for CSASGTSGRRNNEQFF.

The CDR3 DNA reads TGCGCCAGCAGCCAAAAACAGGGGGTGGCTGGCTACACCTTC. Protein product: CASSQKQGVAGYTF. The chain recombines TRBV4-3 with TRBJ1-2; 8 bases align to TRBD1. The CDR3 has 14 residues. The V segment lost 2 bases and the J segment 7 bases; nucleotides outside the gene matches: 6. Germline CDR1 is LGHNA and CDR2 is YSLEER.

The chain carries TRBV19 and TRBJ2-1; 14 bases align to TRBD2. The V gene end was trimmed by 6 bases and the J gene end by 8 bases; junction bases not matched to a gene: 9. The CDR3 has 16 amino acids. The germline V gene encodes CDR1 LNHDA and CDR2 SQIVND (reference sequence). DNA of the CDR3: TGTGCCAGTAGCCCCCTGCGACTAGCGGGAGGGCATGAGCAGTTCTTC. Its translation is CASSPLRLAGGHEQFF.

This rearrangement joins TRBV7-3 to TRBJ2-5; 7 nucleotides line up with TRBD2. CDR1 and CDR2 from the germline V gene are SGHTA and FQGTGA. CDR3 length equals 14 residues. With 4 bases clipped from V and 3 bases from J, the junction kept 5 bases outside the gene matches. CDR3 protein: CASSSSAGEETQYF. For the CDR3, the DNA is TGTGCCAGCAGCTCCTCCGCGGGGGAAGAGACCCAGTACTTC.

The genes are TRBV10-2 and TRBJ1-4; a weak D match, TRBD1 (5 bases). The ends were cut back, 8 bases at V and 7 bases at J, with 20 bases in the middle. The CDR3 has 15 residues. CDR1 is WSHSY, CDR2 SAAADI, per germline. CDR3 DNA sequence: TGCGCCAGCGCCCGGTCGGGGGGTGGAAGTGAAAAACTGTTTTTT. Protein product: CASARSGGGSEKLFF.

This chain links TRBV18 with TRBJ1-1; 7 nucleotides line up with TRBD1. The CDR3 is 17 residues long. The V segment lost 4 bases and the J segment 1 base; nucleotides outside the gene matches: 12. The germline CDR1 and CDR2 sequences are KGHSH and LQKENI. CDR3 protein: CASSLAPDRDRNTEAFF. CDR3 in DNA: TGTGCCAGCTCACTAGCGCCCGACCGGGACAGGAACACTGAAGCTTTCTTT.

The CDR3 DNA reads as TGTGCCAGCAGTGCACCAGGGGATGCGACCGGGGAGCTGTTTTTT. This encodes CASSAPGDATGELFF. This rearrangement joins TRBV28 to TRBJ2-2; the D gene is possibly TRBD1 (6 bases). The CDR3 runs to 15 residues. Per germline, CDR1 MDHEN and CDR2 SYDVKM. Trimming removed 5 bases at V and 5 bases at J, with 15 bases between.

The chain has TRBV7-2 and TRBJ2-5, with TRBD2 matching 10 bases. The CDR3 extends over 16 amino acids. The V and J ends lost 6 bases and 2 bases, in that order; junction bases with no gene match: 9. Germline V gene data show CDR1 as SGHTA and CDR2 as FQGNSA. DNA of the CDR3: TGTGCCAGCAGGGTATCCCGGACTAGCGGACAAGAGACCCAGTACTTC. Translating gives CASRVSRTSGQETQYF.

The genes are TRBV7-2 and TRBJ2-5; 7 bases fit TRBD2. Germline V gene data show CDR1 as SGHTA and CDR2 as FQGNSA. V trimming: 3 bases; J trimming: 6 bases; junction bases outside the gene matches: 10. The CDR3 is 15 amino acids. CDR3 DNA sequence: TGTGCCAGCAGCTTGGCCCCGGGAGGTGGGAAGACCCAGTACTTC. It encodes CASSLAPGGGKTQYF.

The chain couples TRBV11-2 to TRBJ2-5; 9 bases agree with TRBD2. CDR1 and CDR2 from the germline V gene are SGHAT and FQNNGV. CDR3 length: 16 amino acids. Unmatched junction bases numbered 7, after V lost 2 bases and J lost 3 bases. The chain's CDR3 is CASSLILAGEKETQYF. CDR3 bases: TGTGCCAGCAGCTTAATCTTAGCGGGAGAGAAAGAGACCCAGTACTTC.

The chain joins TRBV7-3 to TRBJ2-1, with D possibly TRBD2 on 6 matching bases. This CDR3 has 15 residues. Trimming took off 5 bases at V and 6 bases at J, with 17 bases between the two ends. The V gene's germline CDR1 is SGHTA and CDR2 FQGTGA. The CDR3 nucleotides are TGTGCCAGCAGCCCCCAGAGGGGAGGTGGCAATGAGCAGTTCTTC. This translates into CASSPQRGGGNEQFF.

This clone has a handful of counts. The chain combines TRBV5-1 with TRBJ2-2, with 12 bases aligning to TRBD2. Germline V gives CDR1 SGHRS, CDR2 YFSETQ. The V segment lost 3 bases and the J segment 3 bases; nucleotides outside the gene matches: 6. The CDR3 is made up of 17 amino acids. CDR3 in DNA: TGCGCCAGCAGCTCCGGACTAGCGGGATGGGACACCGGGGAGCTGTTTTTT. Amino acid sequence: CASSSGLAGWDTGELFF.

The chain employs TRBV18 and TRBJ1-1, with D possibly being TRBD1 (6 bases). This CDR3 spans 16 amino acids. Germline values: CDR1 KGHSH, CDR2 LQKENI. Trimming stripped 0 bases from V and 1 base from J, with 12 bases between. CDR3 loop: CASSPPRGRGNTEAFF. Written as DNA, the CDR3 is TGTGCCAGCTCACCACCCAGGGGACGGGGGAACACTGAAGCTTTCTTT.

About this clone: The same CDR3 is also encoded by other DNA sequences in this sample. The CDR3 coding sequence is TGTGCCAGCAGCCAACTATATGGCTACACCTTC. This sequence encodes CASSQLYGYTF. This chain links TRBV3-1 (or the pseudogene TRBV3-2) with TRBJ1-2, with unresolved D. The V end was cut by 2 bases, the J end by 5 bases, with 3 bases between. This CDR3 comprises 11 residues. Germline CDR1 LGHDT, CDR2 YNNKEL (reference sequence).

The chain is built from TRBV19 and TRBJ2-1; 10 nucleotides match TRBD2. CDR1 LNHDA and CDR2 SQIVND come from the germline V gene (reference sequence). With 8 bases clipped from V and 0 bases from J, the junction kept 10 bases outside the gene matches. The CDR3 has 17 amino acids. CDR3 DNA sequence: TGTGCCAGTGGCCCCGTAAGCGGGAGGGGCTCCTACAATGAGCAGTTCTTC. It yields the protein CASGPVSGRGSYNEQFF.

A few counts support this clone. J is TRBJ2-1 and V is TRBV11-1, with 10 bases matching TRBD2. Germline V CDR1 and CDR2: SGHAT, FQDESV (reference sequence). Trimming cost V 5 bases and J 2 bases; bases outside gene matches: 3. The CDR3 extends over 15 amino acids. The DNA of the CDR3 is TGTGCCAGCAGCCCCGGACTAGCGGCCTACAATGAGCAGTTCTTC. Protein product: CASSPGLAAYNEQFF.

This clone was counted a single time. This rearrangement joins TRBV20-1 to TRBJ1-2; D gene unclear. Germline CDR1 and CDR2: DFQATT and SNEGSKA (reference sequence). The CDR3 is 11 amino acids. The V and J ends lost 7 bases and 2 bases respectively, with 8 bases between them. CDR3 residues: CSGGQNYGYTF. CDR3 nucleotides: TGCAGTGGAGGGCAGAACTATGGCTACACCTTC.

This sequence joins TRBV9 and TRBJ1-6; possible D gene TRBD1, 5 bases. The CDR3 covers 17 residues. V was cut by 4 bases and J by 7 bases, with 21 bases left in between. Germline values: CDR1 SGDLS, CDR2 YYNGEE. The CDR3 DNA sequence: TGTGCCAGCAGCACTGGTGCGGGGGAAGTTCGGAATTCACCCCTCCACTTT. Translating gives CASSTGAGEVRNSPLHF.

The chain links TRBV27 to TRBJ2-4; a weak D match, TRBD1 (6 bases). Trimming took off 6 bases at V and 6 bases at J, with 12 bases between the two ends. CDR3 size: 13 residues. Germline loops: CDR1 MNHEY, CDR2 SMNVEV (reference sequence). The CDR3: CASSRGDTNIQYF. DNA for the CDR3: TGTGCCAGCAGCAGAGGGGACACAAACATTCAGTACTTC.

DNA for the CDR3: TGTGCCAGCAGCTTAGTCCAGGGTATTGTCGAGCAGTACTTC. It is translated as CASSLVQGIVEQYF. V usage is TRBV7-2 and J usage is TRBJ2-7, with a weak D call TRBD1 (5 bases). The CDR3 consists of 14 residues. The germline V gene encodes CDR1 SGHTA and CDR2 FQGNSA. V was trimmed by 1 base and J by 6 bases, leaving 13 bases between them. Drawing the rest from reference TRBV7-2 and TRBJ2-7, the complete variable domain is GAGVSQSPSNKVTEKGKDVELRCDPISGHTALYWYRQSLGQGLEFLIYFQGNSAPDKSGLPSDRFSAERTGGSVSTLTIQRTQQEDSAVYLCASSLVQGIVEQYFGPGTRLTVT.

The chain has TRBV19 and TRBJ2-1, with 10 bases identical to TRBD2. V dropped 9 bases and J dropped 4; count of bases not matched to a gene: 6. This CDR3 contains 14 residues. From germline, CDR1 is LNHDA and CDR2 SQIVND (reference sequence). The DNA for the CDR3 is TGTGCCAGCACTCGGACTAGCGGTTACAATGAGCAGTTCTTC. Its translation is CASTRTSGYNEQFF.